These 13 T cell receptor beta chains were all obtained from the same sample, sequenced in a study of T cell changes during pregnancy in multiple sclerosis. Using immunoSEQ multiplex PCR, the repertoire was profiled, and TCRdb retains in-frame clones only, with some absent. The sample has about 80,000 clones; nearly 95% are singletons. The sample in question was peripheral blood, obtained in the second trimester of pregnancy. Source of these receptors: a female donor in good health, enrolled as a control in a pregnancy study.

The chain links TRBV4-1 to TRBJ2-7; perhaps TRBD1 as D (6 bases). Deletions cut 3 bases from V and 2 bases from J, with 14 bases between. This CDR3 region has 15 residues. Germline CDR1 and CDR2: MGHRA and YSYEKL. The DNA of the CDR3 is TGCGCCAGCAGCCATCGTCCAGGGGCCCCCTACGAGCAGTACTTC. This translates into CASSHRPGAPYEQYF.

This clone was found once. The V and J genes are TRBV28 and TRBJ2-3; 8 bases align to TRBD2. The V gene's germline CDR1 is MDHEN and CDR2 SYDVKM. The V and J ends lost 3 bases and 4 bases, in that order; junction bases with no gene match: 12. This CDR3 contains 17 residues. CDR3: CASSLPGGTVRADTQYF. CDR3 nucleotides: TGTGCCAGCAGTTTGCCGGGGGGGACGGTTCGGGCAGATACGCAGTATTTT.

The chain uses TRBV19 and TRBJ2-3; 10 nucleotides match TRBD1. CDR1 LNHDA and CDR2 SQIVND come from the germline V gene (reference sequence). V trimming: 4 bases; J trimming: 5 bases; junction bases outside the gene matches: 6. The CDR3 spans 15 residues. The CDR3 coding sequence is TGTGCCAGTAGTAAACGGACAGGGGGATTAGATACGCAGTATTTT. Translated, it gives CASSKRTGGLDTQYF.

This chain joins TRBV27 and TRBJ2-1; D possibly corresponds to TRBD2 (6 bases). Germline CDR1 is MNHEY and CDR2 is SMNVEV (reference sequence). The CDR3 covers 15 residues. Trimming shortened V by 5 bases and J by 7 bases, and 18 bases separated the two germline ends. CDR3 in DNA: TGTGCCAGCAGTCTGACGGGACTGGGCCGAAATGAGCAGTTCTTC. Encoded protein: CASSLTGLGRNEQFF.

CDR3 residues: CASSLEAGGSSTGELFF. The CDR3 DNA follows: TGTGCCAGCAGCTTAGAGGCTGGCGGGAGTTCTACCGGGGAGCTGTTTTTT. The V gene is TRBV7-6, the J gene TRBJ2-2, with 7 bases matching TRBD2. CDR1 is SGHVS and CDR2 is FNYEAQ in the germline V gene. Trimming cost V 1 base and J 5 bases; bases outside gene matches: 10. The CDR3 has 17 residues.

The chain recombines TRBV14 with TRBJ1-1, with D tentatively TRBD1 (6 bases). Trimming left V 1 base short and J 3 bases short, with 15 bases between. Germline CDR1 reads SGHDN; CDR2 reads FVKESK. The CDR3 is 16 residues long. This CDR3 is CASSQGSGGRDTEAFF. DNA for the CDR3: TGTGCCAGCAGCCAAGGATCGGGGGGGCGAGACACTGAAGCTTTCTTT.

The genes are TRBV6-5 and TRBJ2-1, with 10 bases that match TRBD2. CDR3 length: 15 residues. Germline V gene data show CDR1 as MNHEY and CDR2 as SVGAGI. Trimming cost V 2 bases and J 4 bases; bases outside gene matches: 2. The CDR3 coding sequence is TGTGCCAGCAGTTACGGACTAGCGGAGTACAATGAGCAGTTCTTC. Residues: CASSYGLAEYNEQFF.

The chain couples TRBV28 to TRBJ2-5, with 13 bases aligning to TRBD2. This CDR3 contains 17 residues. Germline trimming cut 4 bases from V and 7 bases from J; bases unmatched to any gene: 12. Germline CDR1 is MDHEN and CDR2 is SYDVKM. Here the CDR3 reads CASSSLAGGSPQVTQYF. In DNA, the CDR3 is TGTGCCAGCAGTTCACTAGCGGGAGGGTCGCCCCAGGTGACCCAGTACTTC.

This chain uses TRBV30 with TRBJ2-1; 11 bases line up with TRBD1. This CDR3 has 16 residues. CDR1 is GTSNPN and CDR2 is SVGIG in the germline V gene (reference sequence). Trimming at V came to 4 bases and at J to 8 bases, leaving 13 bases not matched to a gene. CDR3 sequence reads: CAWKLPGQGGGHEQFF. The CDR3, as DNA: TGTGCCTGGAAACTCCCGGGACAGGGGGGTGGTCATGAGCAGTTCTTC.

The gene calls are TRBV19 and TRBJ2-5; 8 bases are a match to TRBD1. V shed 1 base and J 3 bases; nucleotides not matched to a gene: 7. This CDR3 contains 16 residues. Germline V gene data show CDR1 as LNHDA and CDR2 as SQIVND (reference sequence). The CDR3: CASSIGTGSTKETQYF. In nucleotides, the CDR3 is TGTGCCAGTAGTATAGGGACAGGGTCCACAAAAGAGACCCAGTACTTC.

This rearrangement joins TRBV7-2 to TRBJ2-3; 7 bases match TRBD2. The V gene end was trimmed by 5 bases and the J gene end by 0 bases; junction bases not matched to a gene: 5. The CDR3 is 15 amino acids. Germline assignment: CDR1 SGHTA and CDR2 FQGNSA. The CDR3 spells CASSRSSGSTDTQYF. For the CDR3, the DNA is TGTGCCAGCAGCCGTTCTAGCGGAAGCACAGATACGCAGTATTTT.

The V gene is TRBV6-5, the J gene TRBJ1-4; 9 bases are shared with TRBD1. V shed 4 bases, J shed 3 bases, and the junction held 3 bases outside the gene matches. Germline V CDR1 and CDR2: MNHEY, SVGAGI. This CDR3 has 15 residues. CDR3 coding DNA: TGTGCCAGCAGTTTGGGACAGGGCCCTAATGAAAAACTGTTTTTT. This translates into CASSLGQGPNEKLFF.

The chain is built from TRBV29-1 and TRBJ2-1; 14 nucleotides line up with TRBD2. The junction had 11 bases not matched to a gene; V was cut back by 4 bases and J by 3 bases. CDR1 is SQVTM, CDR2 ANQGSEA, per germline. This CDR3 is 18 amino acids long. In nucleotides, the CDR3 is TGCAGCGTTGCCGGGACTAGCGGGAGTCTCCCCTACTACAATGAGCAGTTCTTC. Translating it yields CSVAGTSGSLPYYNEQFF.